Reported below is one T cell receptor (beta chain). In the original workflow: Reference gene primer amplification gave nucleated cell count estimates. Sequencing was performed with immunoSEQ multiplex PCR; in TCRdb, only in-frame clones are kept and a portion is missing. The V and J calls and clone size were taken over from that table, and D and trimming were inferred from the DNA. The table includes approximately 35,000 clones, roughly 85% detected once. This record comes from a study of blood T cell repertoires in COVID-19. Study information: Samples representing acute and convalescent COVID-19 were sourced from the United States, Italy and Spain. PBMCs, B-cell-depleted T cells, or T cells provided the cDNA or gDNA that made up the material.

This CDR3 has 18 amino acids. This chain joins TRBV21-1 and TRBJ2-1; the tabulated D call, TRBD2, remains unverified against the DNA. TRBV21-1 is a recognized pseudogene. This clonotype was obtained from a man aged 55 to 70 with active COVID-19. The sequencing input was peripheral blood. The DNA of the CDR3 is TGTGCCAGCAGCACGAGAGGTCCTAGCGGGAACGGGTACAATGAGCAGTTCTTC. Protein sequence: CASSTRGPSGNGYNEQFF.